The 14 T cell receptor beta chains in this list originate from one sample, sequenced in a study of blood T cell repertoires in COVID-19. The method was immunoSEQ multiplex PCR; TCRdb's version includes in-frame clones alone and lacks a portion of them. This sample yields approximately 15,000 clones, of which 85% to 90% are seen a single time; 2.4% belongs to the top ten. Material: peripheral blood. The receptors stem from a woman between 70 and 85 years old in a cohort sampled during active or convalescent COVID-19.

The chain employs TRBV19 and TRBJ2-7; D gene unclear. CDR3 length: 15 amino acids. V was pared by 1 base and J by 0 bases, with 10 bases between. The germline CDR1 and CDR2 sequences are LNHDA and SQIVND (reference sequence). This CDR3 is CASSIGGLSSYEQYF. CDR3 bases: TGTGCCAGTAGTATAGGCGGATTAAGCTCCTACGAGCAGTACTTC.

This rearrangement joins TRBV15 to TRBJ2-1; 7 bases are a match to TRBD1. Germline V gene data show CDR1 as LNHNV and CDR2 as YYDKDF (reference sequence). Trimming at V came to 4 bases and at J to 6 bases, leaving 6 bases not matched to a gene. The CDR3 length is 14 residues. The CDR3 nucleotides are TGTGCCACCAGCATAGGGGGCCCCGGCAATGAGCAGTTCTTC. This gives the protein CATSIGGPGNEQFF.

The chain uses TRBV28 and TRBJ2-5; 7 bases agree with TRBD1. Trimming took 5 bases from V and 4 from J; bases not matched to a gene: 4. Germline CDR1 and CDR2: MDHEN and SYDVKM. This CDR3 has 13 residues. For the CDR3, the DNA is TGTGCCAGCAGTCCAGGGGGATCAGAGACCCAGTACTTC. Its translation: CASSPGGSETQYF.

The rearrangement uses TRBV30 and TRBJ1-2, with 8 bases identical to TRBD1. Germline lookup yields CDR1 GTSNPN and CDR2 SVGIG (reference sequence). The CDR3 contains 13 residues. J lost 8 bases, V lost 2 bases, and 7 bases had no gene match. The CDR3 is CAWSRDRPRGYTF. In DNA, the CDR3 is TGTGCCTGGAGTCGGGACAGGCCCCGGGGCTACACCTTC.

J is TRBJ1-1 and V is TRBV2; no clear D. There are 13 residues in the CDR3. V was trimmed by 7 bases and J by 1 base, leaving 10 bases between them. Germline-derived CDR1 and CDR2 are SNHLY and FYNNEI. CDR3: CASTLGQNTEAFF. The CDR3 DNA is TGTGCCAGCACCCTGGGCCAGAACACTGAAGCTTTCTTT.

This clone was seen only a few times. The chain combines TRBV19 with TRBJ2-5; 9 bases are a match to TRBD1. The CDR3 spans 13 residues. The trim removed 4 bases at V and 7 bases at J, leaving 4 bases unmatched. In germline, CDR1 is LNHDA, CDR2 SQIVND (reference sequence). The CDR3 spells CASSTQGAGTQYF. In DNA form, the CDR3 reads TGTGCCAGTAGTACACAGGGGGCTGGGACCCAGTACTTC.

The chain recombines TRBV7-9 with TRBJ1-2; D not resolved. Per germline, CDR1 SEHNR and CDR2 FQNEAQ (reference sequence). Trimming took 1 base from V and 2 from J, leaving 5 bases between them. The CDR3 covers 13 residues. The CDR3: CASSLVENYGYTF. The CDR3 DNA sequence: TGTGCCAGCAGCTTAGTAGAAAACTATGGCTACACCTTC.

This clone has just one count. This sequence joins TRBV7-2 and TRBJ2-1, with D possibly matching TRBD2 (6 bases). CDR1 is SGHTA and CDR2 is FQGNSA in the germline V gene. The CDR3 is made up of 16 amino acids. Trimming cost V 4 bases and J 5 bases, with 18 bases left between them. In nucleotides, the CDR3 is TGTGCCAGCAGCTCGACTCGGCTAGCGCTTCACAATGAGCAGTTCTTC. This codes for CASSSTRLALHNEQFF.

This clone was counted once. CDR3 coding DNA: TGTGCCAGCAGCCCCTACGTGGCGGGGGGCGGGAATGAGCAGTTCTTC. Amino acid sequence: CASSPYVAGGGNEQFF. J is TRBJ2-1 and V is TRBV7-9; the match to TRBD2 covers 8 bases. Germline V lookup: CDR1 SEHNR, CDR2 FQNEAQ (reference sequence). The trim removed 5 bases at V and 7 bases at J, leaving 13 bases unmatched. This CDR3 spans 16 amino acids.

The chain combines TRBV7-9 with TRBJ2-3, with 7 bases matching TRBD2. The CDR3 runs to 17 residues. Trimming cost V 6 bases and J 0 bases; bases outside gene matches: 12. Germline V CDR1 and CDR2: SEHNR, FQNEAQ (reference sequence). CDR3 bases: TGTGCCAGCAGTCGGGGGGACTACCTAACTAGCACAGATACGCAGTATTTT. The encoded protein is CASSRGDYLTSTDTQYF.

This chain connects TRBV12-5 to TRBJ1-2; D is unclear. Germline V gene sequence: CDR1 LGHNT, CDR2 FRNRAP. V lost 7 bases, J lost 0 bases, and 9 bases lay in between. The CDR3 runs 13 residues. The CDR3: CASALDSNYGYTF. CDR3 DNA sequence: TGTGCTAGTGCTCTTGACTCTAACTATGGCTACACCTTC.

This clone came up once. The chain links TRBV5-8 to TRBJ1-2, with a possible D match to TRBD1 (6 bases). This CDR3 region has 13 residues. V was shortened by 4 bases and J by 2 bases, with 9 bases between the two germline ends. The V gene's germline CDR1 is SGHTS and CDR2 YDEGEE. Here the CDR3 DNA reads TGTGCCAGCAGCCGCGGACAGAACTATGGCTACACCTTC. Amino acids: CASSRGQNYGYTF.

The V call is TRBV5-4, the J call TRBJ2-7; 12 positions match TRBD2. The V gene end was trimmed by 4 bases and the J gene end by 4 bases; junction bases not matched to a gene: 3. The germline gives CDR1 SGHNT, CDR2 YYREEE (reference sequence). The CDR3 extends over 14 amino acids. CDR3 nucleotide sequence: TGTGCCAGCAGCCCTGGACTAGCGGGGTACGAGCAGTACTTC. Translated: CASSPGLAGYEQYF.

The chain's CDR3 is CATSVPGTSGDTQYF. The DNA for the CDR3 is TGTGCCACCAGTGTCCCCGGGACTAGCGGGGATACGCAGTATTTT. The genes are TRBV24-1 and TRBJ2-3; 12 bases line up with TRBD2. The trim removed 5 bases at V and 6 bases at J, leaving 5 bases unmatched. In germline, CDR1 is KGHDR, CDR2 SFDVKD. This CDR3 region has 15 residues.